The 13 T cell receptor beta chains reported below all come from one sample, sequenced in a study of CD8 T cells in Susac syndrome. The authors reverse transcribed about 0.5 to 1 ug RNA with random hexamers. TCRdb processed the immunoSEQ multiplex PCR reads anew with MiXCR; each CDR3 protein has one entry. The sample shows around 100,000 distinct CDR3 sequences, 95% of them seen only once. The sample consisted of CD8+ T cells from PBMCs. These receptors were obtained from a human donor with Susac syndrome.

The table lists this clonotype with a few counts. This CDR3 reads CASSVGGQGEQFF. The CDR3 DNA reads TGTGCCAGCAGCGTAGGTGGTCAGGGTGAGCAGTTCTTC. The J gene is TRBJ2-1, the V gene TRBV9; D might be TRBD1 (5 bases). The germline V gene has CDR1 SGDLS and CDR2 YYNGEE. Trimming removed 0 bases at V and 9 bases at J, with 10 bases between. The CDR3 length is 13 residues.

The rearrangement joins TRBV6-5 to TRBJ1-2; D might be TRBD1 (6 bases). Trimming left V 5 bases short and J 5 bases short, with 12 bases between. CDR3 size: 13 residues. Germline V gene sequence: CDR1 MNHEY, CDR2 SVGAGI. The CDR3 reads CASSEYRAYGYTF. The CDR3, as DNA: TGTGCCAGCAGTGAATACAGGGCTTATGGCTACACCTTC.

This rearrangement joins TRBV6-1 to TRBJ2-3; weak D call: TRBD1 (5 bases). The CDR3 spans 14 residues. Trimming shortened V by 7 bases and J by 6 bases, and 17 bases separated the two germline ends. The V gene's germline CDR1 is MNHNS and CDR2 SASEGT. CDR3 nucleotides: TGTGCCAGCACTTTGGGCGGAGCAGGGGATACGCAGTATTTT. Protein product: CASTLGGAGDTQYF.

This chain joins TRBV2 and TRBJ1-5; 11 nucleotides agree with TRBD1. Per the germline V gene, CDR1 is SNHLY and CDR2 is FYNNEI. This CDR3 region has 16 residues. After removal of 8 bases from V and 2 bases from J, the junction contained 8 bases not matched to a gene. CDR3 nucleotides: TGTGCCAGCTCCGGACAGGGGGCGCGGGGCAATCAGCCCCAGCATTTT. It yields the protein CASSGQGARGNQPQHF.

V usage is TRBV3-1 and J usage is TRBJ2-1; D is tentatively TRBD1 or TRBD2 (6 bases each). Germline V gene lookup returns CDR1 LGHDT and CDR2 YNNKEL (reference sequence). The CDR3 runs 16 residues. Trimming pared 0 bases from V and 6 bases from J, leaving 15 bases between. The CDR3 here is CASSQDTGAGRNEQFF. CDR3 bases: TGTGCCAGCAGCCAAGATACGGGGGCGGGACGCAATGAGCAGTTCTTC.

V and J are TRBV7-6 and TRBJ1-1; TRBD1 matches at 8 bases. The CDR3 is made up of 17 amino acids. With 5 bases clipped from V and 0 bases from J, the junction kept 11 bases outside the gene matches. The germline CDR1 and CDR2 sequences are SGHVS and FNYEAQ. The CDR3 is CASSVGQGPVMNTEAFF. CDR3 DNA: TGTGCCAGCAGCGTAGGACAGGGACCCGTGATGAACACTGAAGCTTTCTTT.

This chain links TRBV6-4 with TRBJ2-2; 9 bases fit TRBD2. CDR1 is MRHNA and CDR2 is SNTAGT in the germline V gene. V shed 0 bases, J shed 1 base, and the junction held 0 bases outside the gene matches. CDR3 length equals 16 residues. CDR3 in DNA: TGTGCCAGCAGTGACTCGACTAGCGGGAACACCGGGGAGCTGTTTTTT. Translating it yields CASSDSTSGNTGELFF.

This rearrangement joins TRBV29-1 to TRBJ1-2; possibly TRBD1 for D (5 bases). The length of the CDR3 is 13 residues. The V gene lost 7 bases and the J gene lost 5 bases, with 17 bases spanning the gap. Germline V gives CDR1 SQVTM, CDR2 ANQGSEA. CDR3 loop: CSAPEGSGYGYTF. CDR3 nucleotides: TGCAGCGCTCCCGAGGGTTCAGGGTATGGCTACACCTTC.

The CDR3 sequence is CSVEVRGTTSTDTQYF. The DNA of the CDR3 is TGCAGCGTTGAAGTTCGAGGGACAACTAGCACAGATACGCAGTATTTT. This chain connects TRBV29-1 to TRBJ2-3, with D perhaps TRBD1 (6 bases). The CDR3 loop spans 16 amino acids. The germline V gene encodes CDR1 SQVTM and CDR2 ANQGSEA. V was trimmed by 1 base and J by 0 bases, leaving 14 bases between them.

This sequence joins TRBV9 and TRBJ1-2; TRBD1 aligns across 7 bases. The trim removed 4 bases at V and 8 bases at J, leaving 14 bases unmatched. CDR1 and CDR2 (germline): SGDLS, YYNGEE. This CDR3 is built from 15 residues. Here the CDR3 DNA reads TGTGCCAGCAGCCCACAGGGGACCGCCATGCGAGGCTACACCTTC. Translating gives CASSPQGTAMRGYTF.

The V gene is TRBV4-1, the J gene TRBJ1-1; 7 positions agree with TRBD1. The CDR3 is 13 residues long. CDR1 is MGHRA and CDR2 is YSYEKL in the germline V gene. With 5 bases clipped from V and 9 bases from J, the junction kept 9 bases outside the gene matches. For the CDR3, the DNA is TGCGCCAGCAGCAACCGCCTGGGACAGCAAGCTTTCTTT. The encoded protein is CASSNRLGQQAFF.

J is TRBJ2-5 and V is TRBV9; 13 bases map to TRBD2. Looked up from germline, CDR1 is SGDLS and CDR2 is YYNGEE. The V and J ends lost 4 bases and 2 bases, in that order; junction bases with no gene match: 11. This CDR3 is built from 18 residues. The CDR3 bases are TGTGCCAGCAGCTTCGGGACTAGCGGGATACCCTTACAAGAGACCCAGTACTTC. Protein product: CASSFGTSGIPLQETQYF.

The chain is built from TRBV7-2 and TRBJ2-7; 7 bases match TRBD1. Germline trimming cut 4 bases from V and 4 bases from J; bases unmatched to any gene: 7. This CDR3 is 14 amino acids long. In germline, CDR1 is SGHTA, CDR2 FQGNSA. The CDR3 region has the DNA TGTGCCAGCAGCTATCCGGGACAGCCTTACGAGCAGTACTTC. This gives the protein CASSYPGQPYEQYF.